The clone carrying this T cell receptor beta chain appeared once. The same CDR3 is also encoded by other DNA sequences in this sample. This entry is derived from a study of shared clonotypes between healthy human individuals. Replicate sorted-subset PCRs were loaded with 150 to 200 ng DNA, tens of thousands of T cell genomes. Sequencing was performed with immunoSEQ multiplex PCR; in TCRdb, only in-frame clones are kept and a portion is missing. This table holds around 2.5 million clones, roughly 93% found once. Caucasian adults residing in Nashville, Tennessee made up all the donors. V was clipped by 6 bases and J by 4 bases, with 10 bases between them. The CDR3 has 12 residues. Germline assignment: CDR1 MNHNS and CDR2 SASEGT.

The source of this sequence is a man younger than 35 in good health. Some clones in this sample may be carry-over from other donors' samples. Material: naive CD4+ T cells from PBMCs. The subset is: CD45RA+ positively selected. The rearrangement joins TRBV6-1 to TRBJ2-7, with D possibly TRBD1 on 6 matching bases. CDR3 sequence reads: CASSRQGYEQYF. In nucleotides, the CDR3 is TGTGCCAGCAGCCGCCAGGGGTACGAGCAGTACTTC.